A single sample gave rise to the 19 T cell receptor beta chains below, sequenced in a study of CD8+ T cells in alopecia areata. Treatment noted: oral pan-JAK inhibitor, 5-10 mg twice daily. In each case, RNA was isolated and then reverse transcribed into cDNA as the sequencing template. The method was immunoSEQ multiplex PCR; TCRdb's version includes in-frame clones alone and lacks a portion of them. The table includes 95,000 to 110,000 clones, 80% to 85% detected once. The sample was CD8+ T cells sorted from blood, taken at week 24, from a patient treated with tofacitinib. The receptors here all came from a human donor with alopecia areata.

The chain employs TRBV2 and TRBJ1-4, with D tentatively TRBD1 (5 bases). From germline, CDR1 is SNHLY and CDR2 FYNNEI. The CDR3 contains 14 residues. Trimming shortened V by 10 bases and J by 7 bases, and 19 bases separated the two germline ends. The CDR3 sequence: CATQFQDSAEKLFF. The CDR3 coding sequence is TGTGCCACGCAATTTCAAGACAGTGCTGAAAAACTGTTTTTT.

The chain has TRBV2 and TRBJ1-1; D is unresolved. Trimming stripped 6 bases from V and 5 bases from J, with 10 bases between. This CDR3 is 12 amino acids long. The germline V gene has CDR1 SNHLY and CDR2 FYNNEI. In DNA form, the CDR3 reads TGTGCCAGCAGGGAGATGGGAACTGAAGCTTTCTTT. Amino acids: CASREMGTEAFF.

This rearrangement joins TRBV4-2 to TRBJ1-6, with 9 positions matching TRBD1. Trimming took 3 bases from V and 7 from J; bases not matched to a gene: 7. The germline gives CDR1 LGHNA, CDR2 YNFKEQ. The length of the CDR3 is 16 residues. Here the CDR3 DNA reads TGTGCCAGCAGCCAGGATCCCGGGACAGGGAATTCACCCCTCCACTTT. Translated, it gives CASSQDPGTGNSPLHF.

The chain carries TRBV29-1 and TRBJ2-5, with D perhaps TRBD2 (6 bases). Trimming left V 6 bases short and J 5 bases short, with 25 bases between. From germline, CDR1 is SQVTM and CDR2 ANQGSEA. CDR3 length equals 16 residues. The CDR3 region has the DNA TGCAGCGTAGACGCCCTGGAGGGCTTGGTTGGGGAGACCCAGTACTTC. Its protein product is CSVDALEGLVGETQYF.

V usage is TRBV7-8 and J usage is TRBJ2-1, with 7 bases that match TRBD1. The J segment lost 7 bases and the V segment lost 7 bases, leaving 13 bases of the junction unmatched. The CDR3 extends over 15 amino acids. Germline lookup yields CDR1 SGHVS and CDR2 FQNEAQ. CDR3 bases: TGTGCCAGCACCCCGAACAGGGGAATCCCGAATGAGCAGTTCTTC. As protein: CASTPNRGIPNEQFF.

J is TRBJ2-3 and V is TRBV6-4; 8 bases map to TRBD2. This CDR3 has 16 residues. Looked up from germline, CDR1 is MRHNA and CDR2 is SNTAGT. J lost 4 bases, V lost 0 bases, and 6 bases had no gene match. The CDR3 sequence: CASSDSAGAGSDTQYF. The CDR3 DNA sequence: TGTGCCAGCAGTGACTCAGCGGGGGCGGGTTCAGATACGCAGTATTTT.

The chain links TRBV27 to TRBJ2-5; perhaps D is TRBD1 or TRBD2 (7 bases each). The V gene's germline CDR1 is MNHEY and CDR2 SMNVEV (reference sequence). CDR3 length equals 15 residues. V lost 3 bases to trimming and J lost 2 bases, with 13 bases between them. The DNA for the CDR3 is TGTGCCAGCAGTTTTGAGCGGGACAGACAAGAGACCCAGTACTTC. Its translation: CASSFERDRQETQYF.

The genes are TRBV6-5 and TRBJ1-1, with unresolved D. The CDR3 length is 15 residues. The germline V and J ends were trimmed by 0 bases and 0 bases, with 8 bases remaining between them. The germline V gene encodes CDR1 MNHEY and CDR2 SVGAGI. In nucleotides, the CDR3 is TGTGCCAGCAGTTACTCCCCCTACATGAACACTGAAGCTTTCTTT. Translating gives CASSYSPYMNTEAFF.

The V gene is TRBV6-5, the J gene TRBJ2-3; TRBD2 agrees at 13 bases. There are 15 residues in the CDR3. Germline V lookup: CDR1 MNHEY, CDR2 SVGAGI. Trimming took 5 bases from V and 4 from J; bases not matched to a gene: 3. This CDR3 is CASSGLAGAADTQYF. CDR3 DNA: TGTGCCAGCAGTGGACTAGCGGGGGCCGCAGATACGCAGTATTTT.

The chain recombines TRBV7-9 with TRBJ1-5, with 7 bases matching TRBD1. This CDR3 comprises 14 residues. CDR1 is SEHNR and CDR2 is FQNEAQ in the germline V gene (reference sequence). V was clipped by 5 bases and J by 3 bases; unmatched bases: 4. The DNA for the CDR3 is TGTGCCAGCAGCCAGACAGGGCCCAATCAGCCCCAGCATTTT. Amino acids: CASSQTGPNQPQHF.

The rearrangement links TRBV11-2 to TRBJ1-4, with D maybe TRBD1 (5 bases). Germline V gene data show CDR1 as SGHAT and CDR2 as FQNNGV. This CDR3 spans 15 amino acids. Trimming took 4 bases from V and 0 from J, leaving 9 bases between them. As DNA, the CDR3 is TGTGCCAGCAGCTCCGGGACGGCAACTAATGAAAAACTGTTTTTT. It encodes CASSSGTATNEKLFF.

The J gene is TRBJ1-2, the V gene TRBV27; TRBD1 aligns across 10 bases. Germline CDR1 MNHEY, CDR2 SMNVEV (reference sequence). The CDR3 spans 14 residues. Germline trimming cut 3 bases from V and 7 bases from J; bases unmatched to any gene: 5. The chain's CDR3 is CASSLATGGSGYTF. Here the CDR3 DNA reads TGTGCCAGCAGTTTGGCGACAGGGGGCAGTGGCTACACCTTC.

The chain is built from TRBV7-9 and TRBJ1-1; D gene uncertain. Germline assignment: CDR1 SEHNR and CDR2 FQNEAQ (reference sequence). V lost 4 bases and J lost 1, with 19 bases in between. This CDR3 has 17 residues. In nucleotides, the CDR3 is TGTGCCAGCAGCTCAAGATCCCTGACGGCAAGGAACACTGAAGCTTTCTTT. As protein: CASSSRSLTARNTEAFF.

The chain links TRBV10-3 to TRBJ2-2; 7 bases match TRBD2. Looked up from germline, CDR1 is ENHRY and CDR2 is SYGVKD. The CDR3 is made up of 16 amino acids. V dropped 0 bases and J dropped 5; count of bases not matched to a gene: 6. The CDR3 nucleotides are TGTGCCATCAGTGAGTCCGGACTAGGAGGGACCGGGGAGCTGTTTTTT. Translating gives CAISESGLGGTGELFF.

The table lists this clone with a few counts. The chain carries TRBV15 and TRBJ1-1; D uncertain. The CDR3 is 13 amino acids. V was trimmed by 0 bases and J by 6 bases, leaving 8 bases between them. The germline V gene has CDR1 LNHNV and CDR2 YYDKDF (reference sequence). CDR3 in amino acids: CATSRDIGPEAFF. The CDR3 DNA reads TGTGCCACCAGCAGAGACATAGGACCTGAAGCTTTCTTT.

The chain is built from TRBV7-9 and TRBJ2-3, with 7 positions matching TRBD1. CDR1 is SEHNR, CDR2 FQNEAQ, per germline (reference sequence). After removal of 5 bases from V and 0 bases from J, the junction contained 8 bases not matched to a gene. This CDR3 has 16 residues. CDR3 DNA: TGTGCCAGCAGCACCGTTGGGACAGTGAGCACAGATACGCAGTATTTT. It yields the protein CASSTVGTVSTDTQYF.

This chain links TRBV29-1 with TRBJ2-2, with 10 bases identical to TRBD2. The germline V gene encodes CDR1 SQVTM and CDR2 ANQGSEA. CDR3 length: 18 amino acids. V lost 0 bases to trimming and J lost 7 bases; unmatched junction nucleotides: 14. The CDR3 sequence is CSVEDTPQRGGPNGELFF. The DNA for the CDR3 is TGCAGCGTTGAAGATACTCCGCAGCGGGGGGGCCCGAACGGGGAGCTGTTTTTT.

The chain has TRBV4-3 and TRBJ2-2; D possibly corresponds to TRBD2 (6 bases). CDR1 and CDR2 (germline): LGHNA, YSLEER. CDR3 size: 15 residues. Trimming cost V 4 bases and J 6 bases, with 15 bases left between them. The CDR3 coding sequence is TGCGCCAGCAGCCCGGAGGAGGGAGGCTCCGGGGAGCTGTTTTTT. This codes for CASSPEEGGSGELFF.

CDR3 coding DNA: TGTGCCAGCCGACAGGGTAATCAGCCCCAGCATTTT. Its protein is CASRQGNQPQHF. The chain recombines TRBV19 with TRBJ1-5, with TRBD1 matching 7 bases. This CDR3 spans 12 amino acids. J was trimmed by 4 bases and V by 9 bases; bases with no gene match: 3. CDR1 LNHDA and CDR2 SQIVND come from the germline V gene (reference sequence).